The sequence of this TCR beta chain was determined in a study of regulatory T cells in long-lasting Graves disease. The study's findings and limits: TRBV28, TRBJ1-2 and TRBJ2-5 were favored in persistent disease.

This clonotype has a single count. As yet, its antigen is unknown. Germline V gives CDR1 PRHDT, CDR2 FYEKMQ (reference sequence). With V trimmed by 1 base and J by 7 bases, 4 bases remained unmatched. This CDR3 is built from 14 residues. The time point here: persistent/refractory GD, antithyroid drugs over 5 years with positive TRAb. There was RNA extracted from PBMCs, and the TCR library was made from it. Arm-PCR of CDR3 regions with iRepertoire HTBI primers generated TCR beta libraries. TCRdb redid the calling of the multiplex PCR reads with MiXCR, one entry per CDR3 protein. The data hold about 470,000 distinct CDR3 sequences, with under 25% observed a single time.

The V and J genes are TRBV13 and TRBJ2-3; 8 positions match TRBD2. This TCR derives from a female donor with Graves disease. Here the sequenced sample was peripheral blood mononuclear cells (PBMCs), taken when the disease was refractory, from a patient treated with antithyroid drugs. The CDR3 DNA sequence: TGTGCCAGCAGCTTAGTCAGCGGGGGATATACGCAGTATTTT. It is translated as CASSLVSGGYTQYF.